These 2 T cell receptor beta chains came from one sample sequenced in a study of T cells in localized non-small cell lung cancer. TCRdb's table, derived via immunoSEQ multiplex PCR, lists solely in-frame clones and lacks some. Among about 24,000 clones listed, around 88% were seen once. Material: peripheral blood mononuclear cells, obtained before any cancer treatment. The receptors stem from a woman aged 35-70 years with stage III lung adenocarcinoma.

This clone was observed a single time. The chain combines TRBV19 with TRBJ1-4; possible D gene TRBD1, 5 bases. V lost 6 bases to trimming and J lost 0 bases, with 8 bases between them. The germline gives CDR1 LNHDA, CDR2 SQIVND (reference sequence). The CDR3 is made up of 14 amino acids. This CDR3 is CASSQGATNEKLFF. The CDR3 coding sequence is TGTGCCAGTAGCCAGGGTGCAACTAATGAAAAACTGTTTTTT.

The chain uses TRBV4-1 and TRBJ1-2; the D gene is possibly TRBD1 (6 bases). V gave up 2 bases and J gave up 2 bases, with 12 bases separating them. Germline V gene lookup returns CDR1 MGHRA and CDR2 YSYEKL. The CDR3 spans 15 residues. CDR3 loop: CASSQPTTGNYGYTF. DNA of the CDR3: TGCGCCAGCAGCCAACCCACCACAGGGAACTATGGCTACACCTTC.